The 26 T cell receptor beta chains reported below all come from one sample, sequenced in a study of blood T cell repertoires in COVID-19. TCRdb's copy holds only in-frame clones and misses some; the assay was immunoSEQ multiplex PCR. The table shows 45,000 to 50,000 clones, with 75% to 90% occurring only once. Specimen: peripheral blood. The receptor source for this set is a man over 45 with acute or convalescent COVID-19.

The chain uses TRBV6-5 and TRBJ1-1; D is possibly TRBD1 (6 bases). Trimming left V 4 bases short and J 2 bases short, with 11 bases between. This CDR3 has 14 residues. Germline V lookup: CDR1 MNHEY, CDR2 SVGAGI. The CDR3 sequence: CASSWDTHNTEAFF. CDR3 in DNA: TGTGCCAGCAGTTGGGACACACATAACACTGAAGCTTTCTTT.

This chain joins TRBV19 and TRBJ1-2; 8 bases are shared with TRBD1. The CDR3 length is 14 residues. V gave up 3 bases and J gave up 11 bases; unmatched junction bases: 11. The germline CDR1 and CDR2 sequences are LNHDA and SQIVND (reference sequence). This CDR3 is CASSIQGAQPVYTF. The CDR3 DNA reads TGTGCCAGTAGTATCCAGGGGGCGCAGCCTGTTTACACCTTC. The full variable domain, in which reference TRBV19 and TRBJ1-2 provide the parts outside the CDR3, is DGGITQSPKYLFRKEGQNVTLSCEQNLNHDAMYWYRQDPGQGLRLIYYSQIVNDFQKGDIAEGYSVSREKKESFPLTVTSAQKNPTAFYLCASSIQGAQPVYTFGSGTRLTVV.

The chain couples TRBV7-2 to TRBJ2-7; weak D call: TRBD1 (6 bases). CDR3 length equals 15 residues. Germline V CDR1 and CDR2: SGHTA, FQGNSA. Trimming cost V 1 base and J 1 base, with 11 bases left between them. The CDR3 nucleotides read TGTGCCAGCAGCTTAGGTACAGGGAATTCCTACGAGCAGTACTTC. Protein product: CASSLGTGNSYEQYF. The whole variable domain, filled in from reference TRBV7-2 and TRBJ2-7, reads GAGVSQSPSNKVTEKGKDVELRCDPISGHTALYWYRQSLGQGLEFLIYFQGNSAPDKSGLPSDRFSAERTGGSVSTLTIQRTQQEDSAVYLCASSLGTGNSYEQYFGPGTRLTVT.

The chain couples TRBV3-1 (or the pseudogene TRBV3-2) to TRBJ1-1; D ambiguous. The germline V gene encodes CDR1 LGHDT and CDR2 YNNKEL (reference sequence). There are 13 residues in the CDR3. The ends were cut back, 2 bases at V and 5 bases at J, with 9 bases in the middle. CDR3 amino acids: CASSQLSQTEAFF. The CDR3 DNA sequence: TGTGCCAGCAGCCAACTGTCTCAGACTGAAGCTTTCTTT.

This clone was seen a single time. The V gene is TRBV28, the J gene TRBJ1-1; D is perhaps TRBD1 (6 bases). Trimming shortened V by 7 bases and J by 4 bases, and 16 bases separated the two germline ends. The CDR3 covers 14 residues. The germline V gene encodes CDR1 MDHEN and CDR2 SYDVKM. The CDR3 DNA reads as TGTGCCAGCACTCTAAGTTCAGGGGCCACTGAAGCTTTCTTT. Translated, it gives CASTLSSGATEAFF.

The chain is built from TRBV7-3 and TRBJ1-1, with D possibly matching TRBD1 (6 bases). This CDR3 has 13 amino acids. The germline V and J ends were trimmed by 5 bases and 4 bases, with 11 bases remaining between them. Germline loops: CDR1 SGHTA, CDR2 FQGTGA. The chain's CDR3 is CASSPVGGTEAFF. In DNA, the CDR3 is TGTGCCAGCAGCCCTGTAGGGGGCACTGAAGCTTTCTTT.

The V call is TRBV6-4, the J call TRBJ2-5; 8 bases are a match to TRBD2. The CDR3 spans 15 residues. The germline V gene encodes CDR1 MRHNA and CDR2 SNTAGT. The V segment lost 4 bases and the J segment 2 bases; nucleotides outside the gene matches: 6. For the CDR3, the DNA is TGTGCCAGCAGTGGGAGTAGCGGGGTGCAAGAGACCCAGTACTTC. Its translation is CASSGSSGVQETQYF.

The chain couples TRBV19 to TRBJ1-3; weak D call: TRBD1 (5 bases). CDR1 is LNHDA and CDR2 is SQIVND in the germline V gene (reference sequence). The CDR3 is made up of 16 amino acids. Trimming left V 1 base short and J 0 bases short, with 10 bases between. Here the CDR3 reads CASSIGGRLSGNTIYF. CDR3 nucleotides: TGTGCCAGTAGTATAGGGGGCAGACTCTCTGGAAACACCATATATTTT. The full variable domain, completed using reference TRBV19 and TRBJ1-3, is DGGITQSPKYLFRKEGQNVTLSCEQNLNHDAMYWYRQDPGQGLRLIYYSQIVNDFQKGDIAEGYSVSREKKESFPLTVTSAQKNPTAFYLCASSIGGRLSGNTIYFGEGSWLTVV.

This chain joins TRBV15 and TRBJ2-1; 7 bases map to TRBD2. Germline V gene sequence: CDR1 LNHNV, CDR2 YYDKDF (reference sequence). The CDR3 totals 17 residues. J gave up 0 bases and V 1 base, and 6 bases lay outside the gene matches. The DNA of the CDR3 is TGTGCCACCAGCAGAGCCCGGGGACTAAGCTCCTACAATGAGCAGTTCTTC. Protein: CATSRARGLSSYNEQFF.

This rearrangement joins TRBV3-1 (or the pseudogene TRBV3-2) to TRBJ2-1, with 10 bases that match TRBD1. This CDR3 spans 17 amino acids. With 4 bases clipped from V and 0 bases from J, the junction kept 6 bases outside the gene matches. CDR1 is LGHDT and CDR2 is YNNKEL in the germline V gene (reference sequence). This CDR3 is CASSPTGGFSSYNEQFF. CDR3 coding DNA: TGTGCCAGCAGCCCGACAGGGGGCTTTAGCTCCTACAATGAGCAGTTCTTC.

The V gene is TRBV4-1, the J gene TRBJ1-2; 7 bases are shared with TRBD1. Trimming cost V 6 bases and J 0 bases; bases outside gene matches: 10. The CDR3 runs to 16 residues. CDR1 is MGHRA, CDR2 YSYEKL, per germline. The CDR3 DNA reads as TGCGCCAGCAGTCCTTCTATAACAGGGGCTAACTATGGCTACACCTTC. This gives the protein CASSPSITGANYGYTF.

V and J are TRBV25-1 and TRBJ1-1; D remains ambiguous. Germline V gene sequence: CDR1 MGHDK, CDR2 SYGVNS. CDR3 length equals 14 residues. V was shortened by 3 bases and J by 5 bases, with 13 bases between the two germline ends. Here the CDR3 reads CASSDHLIRTEAFF. The DNA for the CDR3 is TGTGCCAGCAGTGATCACCTAATACGAACTGAAGCTTTCTTT.

The chain has TRBV29-1 and TRBJ1-4; tentative D call: TRBD1 (5 bases). Trimming left V 6 bases short and J 4 bases short, with 12 bases between. Germline CDR1 SQVTM, CDR2 ANQGSEA. The CDR3 length is 13 residues. CDR3 DNA sequence: TGCAGCGTGAAGGGGTTAGGTAATGAAAAACTGTTTTTT. Translation gives CSVKGLGNEKLFF. Filled out from reference TRBV29-1 and TRBJ1-4, the complete variable domain reads SAVISQKPSRDICQRGTSLTIQCQVDSQVTMMFWYRQQPGQSLTLIATANQGSEATYESGFVIDKFPISRPNLTFSTLTVSNMSPEDSSIYLCSVKGLGNEKLFFGSGTQLSVL.

This sequence joins TRBV5-1 and TRBJ1-1; TRBD1 aligns across 8 bases. Germline V gene lookup returns CDR1 SGHRS and CDR2 YFSETQ. The V and J ends lost 4 bases and 5 bases, in that order; junction bases with no gene match: 7. The CDR3 is made up of 14 amino acids. The CDR3 here is CASSPRQGRTEAFF. CDR3 in DNA: TGCGCCAGCAGCCCCAGACAGGGGAGGACTGAAGCTTTCTTT.

This sequence joins TRBV7-8 and TRBJ2-7, with D unclear. The CDR3 covers 14 residues. Trimming removed 5 bases at V and 0 bases at J, with 11 bases between. Germline V CDR1 and CDR2: SGHVS, FQNEAQ. The CDR3, as DNA: TGTGCCAGCAGCCAAGGCAGGCGCTCCTACGAGCAGTACTTC. It is translated as CASSQGRRSYEQYF.

This clone was picked up a small number of times. The CDR3: CASRVSVSGANVLTF. The CDR3 nucleotides read TGTGCCAGCAGAGTCTCAGTCTCTGGGGCCAACGTCCTGACTTTC. The V call is TRBV2, the J call TRBJ2-6; D is unresolved. This CDR3 has 15 residues. V lost 6 bases to trimming and J lost 0 bases, with 9 bases between them. CDR1 SNHLY and CDR2 FYNNEI come from the germline V gene.

The rearrangement links TRBV5-1 to TRBJ2-5, with 11 bases lining up with TRBD2. CDR3 length equals 16 residues. V was clipped by 3 bases and J by 5 bases; unmatched bases: 9. Germline V lookup: CDR1 SGHRS, CDR2 YFSETQ. This CDR3 is CASSYSTSGSVETQYF. In nucleotides, the CDR3 is TGCGCCAGCAGCTATTCAACTAGCGGGAGTGTTGAGACCCAGTACTTC.

The chain combines TRBV5-5 with TRBJ2-1; 7 positions match TRBD2. Unmatched junction bases numbered 1, after V lost 4 bases and J lost 3 bases. The length of the CDR3 is 13 residues. Germline V lookup: CDR1 SGHKS, CDR2 YYEKEE (reference sequence). CDR3 nucleotides: TGTGCCAGCAGCCGGGACTACTACAATGAGCAGTTCTTC. This translates into CASSRDYYNEQFF. Full variable domain (missing parts from reference TRBV5-5 and TRBJ2-1): DAGVTQSPTHLIKTRGQQVTLRCSPISGHKSVSWYQQVLGQGPQFIFQYYEKEERGRGNFPDRFSARQFPNYSSELNVNALLLGDSALYLCASSRDYYNEQFFGPGTRLTVL.

The chain has TRBV7-2 and TRBJ2-7; 8 bases are shared with TRBD1. This CDR3 is built from 16 residues. Germline CDR1 reads SGHTA; CDR2 reads FQGNSA. V dropped 0 bases and J dropped 7; count of bases not matched to a gene: 11. CDR3 DNA: TGTGCCAGCAGCTTAGCGAGGACAGGGAATCCTCGGGAGCAGTACTTC. This gives the protein CASSLARTGNPREQYF.

This clone occurred a few times. The rearrangement joins TRBV18 to TRBJ1-5; TRBD1 matches at 7 bases. The CDR3 has 16 residues. Germline V CDR1 and CDR2: KGHSH, LQKENI. Trimming at V came to 6 bases and at J to 0 bases, leaving 8 bases not matched to a gene. The CDR3 nucleotides are TGTGCCAGCTCCCTATCGACAGGGAGTAGCAATCAGCCCCAGCATTTT. It is translated as CASSLSTGSSNQPQHF.

The chain has TRBV12-5 and TRBJ2-7; 8 bases match TRBD1. CDR1 LGHNT and CDR2 FRNRAP come from the germline V gene. The ends lost 5 bases at V and 5 bases at J; junction bases unmatched: 2. This CDR3 spans 12 amino acids. The CDR3 DNA reads TGTGCTAGTGGTCCGGACAGGGACGAGCAGTACTTC. Its translation: CASGPDRDEQYF.

This chain links TRBV19 with TRBJ1-4; D gene unclear. The CDR3 is 16 amino acids. V gave up 1 base and J gave up 8 bases, with 17 bases separating them. CDR1 and CDR2 (germline): LNHDA, SQIVND (reference sequence). The DNA of the CDR3 is TGTGCCAGTAGTATAGGTATTGCCGGTTACGGGGAAAAACTGTTTTTT. Amino acid sequence: CASSIGIAGYGEKLFF.

V is TRBV4-2 and J is TRBJ1-2; TRBD1 aligns across 8 bases. V shed 6 bases, J shed 8 bases, and the junction held 11 bases outside the gene matches. This CDR3 is built from 14 residues. Germline values: CDR1 LGHNA, CDR2 YNFKEQ. The DNA for the CDR3 is TGTGCCAGCAGTCGTGGGGACAGGCTCAACGGCTACACCTTC. Protein sequence: CASSRGDRLNGYTF.

The rearrangement links TRBV7-2 to TRBJ2-5; 8 nucleotides align to TRBD2. Germline CDR1 SGHTA, CDR2 FQGNSA. The CDR3 extends over 17 amino acids. V lost 5 bases and J lost 3; bases outside the gene matches: 14. The CDR3 sequence is CASSQGGGLGVEETQYF. The CDR3 coding sequence is TGTGCCAGCAGCCAAGGCGGGGGACTAGGGGTGGAAGAGACCCAGTACTTC. Complete variable domain (other parts from reference TRBV7-2 and TRBJ2-5): GAGVSQSPSNKVTEKGKDVELRCDPISGHTALYWYRQSLGQGLEFLIYFQGNSAPDKSGLPSDRFSAERTGGSVSTLTIQRTQQEDSAVYLCASSQGGGLGVEETQYFGPGTRLLVL.

V usage is TRBV5-1 and J usage is TRBJ2-7, with 11 nucleotides matching TRBD2. This CDR3 contains 16 residues. Germline CDR1 and CDR2: SGHRS and YFSETQ. Trimming at V came to 5 bases and at J to 3 bases, leaving 10 bases not matched to a gene. DNA for the CDR3: TGCGCCAGCAGAACGGGCCTAGCGGGAGGTCACTACGAGCAGTACTTC. Its protein is CASRTGLAGGHYEQYF.

The chain is built from TRBV29-1 and TRBJ2-1; D not certain. The CDR3 extends over 13 amino acids. CDR1 and CDR2 from the germline V gene are SQVTM and ANQGSEA. Trimming took 3 bases from V and 2 from J, leaving 8 bases between them. The CDR3 protein is CSVEARAYNEQFF. CDR3 in DNA: TGCAGCGTTGAGGCTAGAGCCTACAATGAGCAGTTCTTC.